These 10 T cell receptor beta chains share one sample of origin, sequenced in a study of cytomegalovirus exposure and HLA in healthy donors. A multiplex PCR was run with 60 Vbeta primers and 13 Jbeta primers. This table comes from immunoSEQ multiplex PCR, and its TCRdb copy is limited to in-frame clones, with some not included. Found here are 38,000 or so clones; the top ten clones hold more than 8%. Sequencing was done on a sample of PBMCs. Receptors were obtained from a man aged 40-49 years in good health and CMV-seropositive.

The chain is built from TRBV18 and TRBJ1-4; D gene ambiguous. V was cut by 6 bases and J by 0 bases, with 14 bases left in between. Per germline, CDR1 KGHSH and CDR2 LQKENI. This CDR3 is built from 16 residues. CDR3: CASSDKSFATNEKLFF. CDR3 in DNA: TGTGCCAGCTCTGACAAATCTTTCGCAACTAATGAAAAACTGTTTTTT.

This chain's CDR3 is CASSSRLAGAYEQYF. CDR3 coding DNA: TGTGCCAGCAGCTCTCGACTAGCGGGAGCCTACGAGCAGTACTTC. This chain connects TRBV7-2 to TRBJ2-7, with 12 bases aligning to TRBD2. Germline V CDR1 and CDR2: SGHTA, FQGNSA. This CDR3 contains 15 residues. J lost 2 bases, V lost 4 bases, and 3 bases had no gene match.

The chain links TRBV6-5 to TRBJ1-1; TRBD1 matches at 8 bases. This CDR3 region has 15 residues. CDR1 MNHEY and CDR2 SVGAGI come from the germline V gene. V lost 5 bases to trimming and J lost 0 bases; unmatched junction nucleotides: 5. Written as DNA, the CDR3 is TGTGCCAGCAGTCGGACAGGGTGGATGAACACTGAAGCTTTCTTT. Residues: CASSRTGWMNTEAFF.

The chain has TRBV7-9 and TRBJ2-7; D might be TRBD2 (6 bases). Germline V lookup: CDR1 SEHNR, CDR2 FQNEAQ (reference sequence). The CDR3 is 13 amino acids. The V end was cut by 5 bases, the J end by 4 bases, with 12 bases between. The CDR3 DNA reads as TGTGCCAGCAGCGGGGAGGAGGAGTACGAGCAGTACTTC. This sequence encodes CASSGEEEYEQYF.

The chain links TRBV6-1 to TRBJ1-1, with 9 bases identical to TRBD1. The V gene's germline CDR1 is MNHNS and CDR2 SASEGT. The J segment lost 5 bases and the V segment lost 7 bases, leaving 2 bases of the junction unmatched. The CDR3 covers 12 residues. CDR3 sequence: CASKTGGTEAFF. CDR3 nucleotide sequence: TGTGCCAGCAAGACAGGGGGTACTGAAGCTTTCTTT.

The chain couples TRBV27 to TRBJ1-1, with TRBD1 matching 8 bases. V lost 5 bases and J lost 2; bases outside the gene matches: 7. This CDR3 spans 15 amino acids. CDR1 MNHEY and CDR2 SMNVEV come from the germline V gene (reference sequence). The CDR3 region has the DNA TGTGCCAGCAGTCAGAGACAGGGGTCCAACACTGAAGCTTTCTTT. Translating gives CASSQRQGSNTEAFF.

CDR3 coding DNA: TGTGCCAGCAGGTCAGGGAGGAATGAGCAGTTCTTC. It yields the protein CASRSGRNEQFF. The chain links TRBV28 to TRBJ2-1; D perhaps matches TRBD2 (6 bases). V was shortened by 6 bases and J by 7 bases, with 10 bases between the two germline ends. This CDR3 has 12 residues. In germline, CDR1 is MDHEN, CDR2 SYDVKM. The full variable domain, rest sourced from reference TRBV28 and TRBJ2-1, is DVKVTQSSRYLVKRTGEKVFLECVQDMDHENMFWYRQDPGLGLRLIYFSYDVKMKEKGDIPEGYSVSREKKERFSLILESASTNQTSMYLCASRSGRNEQFFGPGTRLTVL.

Turning to this clone: Different DNA sequences within this sample yield the same CDR3. V gene TRBV7-9 combines with J gene TRBJ1-2; D is ambiguous. Germline values: CDR1 SEHNR, CDR2 FQNEAQ (reference sequence). The CDR3 has 13 residues. V lost 2 bases and J lost 8, with 12 bases in between. CDR3 residues: CASSLREARGYTF. The CDR3 DNA sequence: TGTGCCAGCAGCTTACGTGAGGCTCGCGGCTACACCTTC. Drawing the rest from reference TRBV7-9 and TRBJ1-2, the complete variable domain is DTGVSQNPRHKITKRGQNVTFRCDPISEHNRLYWYRQTLGQGPEFLTYFQNEAQLEKSRLLSDRFSAERPKGSFSTLEIQRTEQGDSAMYLCASSLREARGYTFGSGTRLTVV.

The chain carries TRBV7-9 and TRBJ1-1, with D unresolved. Germline V lookup: CDR1 SEHNR, CDR2 FQNEAQ (reference sequence). The CDR3 length is 13 residues. V lost 5 bases and J lost 1, with 8 bases in between. The CDR3, as DNA: TGTGCCAGCAGCCCCCACACGAACACTGAAGCTTTCTTT. Translation gives CASSPHTNTEAFF.

The chain joins TRBV30 to TRBJ2-7; 7 bases agree with TRBD2. Trimming took 3 bases from V and 3 from J; bases not matched to a gene: 8. Germline assignment: CDR1 GTSNPN and CDR2 SVGIG (reference sequence). The CDR3 loop spans 14 amino acids. The CDR3 protein is CAWRARLAVYEQYF. The CDR3 nucleotides are TGTGCCTGGAGGGCGCGGCTAGCGGTCTACGAGCAGTACTTC. Drawing the rest from reference TRBV30 and TRBJ2-7, the complete variable domain is SQTIHQWPATLVQPVGSPLSLECTVEGTSNPNLYWYRQAAGRGLQLLFYSVGIGQISSEVPQNLSASRPQDRQFILSSKKLLLSDSGFYLCAWRARLAVYEQYFGPGTRLTVT.